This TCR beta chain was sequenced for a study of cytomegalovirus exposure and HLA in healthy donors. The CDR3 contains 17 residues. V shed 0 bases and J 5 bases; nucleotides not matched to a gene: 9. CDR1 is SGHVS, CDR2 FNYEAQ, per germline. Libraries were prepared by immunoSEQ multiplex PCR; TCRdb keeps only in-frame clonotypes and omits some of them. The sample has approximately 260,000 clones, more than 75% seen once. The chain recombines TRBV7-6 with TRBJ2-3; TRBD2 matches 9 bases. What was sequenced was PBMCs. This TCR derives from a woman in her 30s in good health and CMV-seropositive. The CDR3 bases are TGTGCCAGCAGCTTAGCCGCGACTAGCGGTGCAGGAGATACGCAGTATTTT. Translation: CASSLAATSGAGDTQYF.